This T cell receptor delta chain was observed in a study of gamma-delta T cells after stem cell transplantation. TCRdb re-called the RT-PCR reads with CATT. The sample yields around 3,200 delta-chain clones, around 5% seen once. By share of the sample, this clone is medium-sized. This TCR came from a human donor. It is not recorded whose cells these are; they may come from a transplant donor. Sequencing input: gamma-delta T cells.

CDR3 DNA: TGTGCCTGTGACTTTCTGGACACCGATAAACTCATCTTT. Translation: CACDFLDTDKLIF. The chain recombines TRDV2 with TRDJ1, with D hard to call. This CDR3 has 13 residues. Germline V lookup: CDR1 GEAIGNYY, CDR2 EKD. The V and J ends lost 3 bases and 0 bases respectively, with 7 bases between them.